This entry lists 12 T cell receptor beta chains sequenced from one sample in a study of blood T cell repertoires in COVID-19. The method was immunoSEQ multiplex PCR; TCRdb's version includes in-frame clones alone and lacks a portion of them. The sample carries around 300,000 clones, 70% to 90% recorded once. Specimen: peripheral blood. The receptors come from a woman in her 70s with COVID-19, enrolled during active disease.

The V call is TRBV10-3, the J call TRBJ2-7, with D perhaps matching TRBD2 (5 bases). Trimming shortened V by 0 bases and J by 5 bases, and 11 bases separated the two germline ends. Germline CDR1 is ENHRY and CDR2 is SYGVKD. The CDR3 spans 14 residues. The CDR3 protein is CAISESGERNEQYF. CDR3 DNA sequence: TGTGCCATCAGTGAGTCTGGGGAGAGGAACGAGCAGTACTTC.

This sequence joins TRBV3-1 (or the pseudogene TRBV3-2) and TRBJ1-1, with 7 bases that match TRBD1. The V gene's germline CDR1 is LGHDT and CDR2 YNNKEL (reference sequence). The CDR3 is 15 residues long. V trimming: 4 bases; J trimming: 1 base; junction bases outside the gene matches: 6. CDR3 loop: CASSPAGGRNTEAFF. The CDR3 DNA sequence: TGTGCCAGCAGCCCCGCAGGGGGACGGAACACTGAAGCTTTCTTT.

V usage is TRBV10-3 and J usage is TRBJ2-1; D may be TRBD2 (6 bases). The CDR3 is 12 amino acids. V was cut by 10 bases and J by 5 bases, with 12 bases left in between. The germline V gene encodes CDR1 ENHRY and CDR2 SYGVKD. The CDR3 loop is CATEGGDNEQFF. The CDR3 nucleotides read TGTGCCACCGAGGGCGGGGACAATGAGCAGTTCTTC.

The chain links TRBV7-3 to TRBJ2-1; 7 nucleotides align to TRBD1. Germline loops: CDR1 SGHTA, CDR2 FQGTGA. This CDR3 has 15 amino acids. V shed 6 bases, J shed 1 base, and the junction held 6 bases outside the gene matches. CDR3: CASSLGGPSYNEQFF. CDR3 DNA: TGTGCCAGCAGTTTAGGGGGCCCATCCTACAATGAGCAGTTCTTC.

V gene TRBV24-1 combines with J gene TRBJ1-5; D gene unclear. Trimming shortened V by 6 bases and J by 3 bases, and 8 bases separated the two germline ends. CDR1 is KGHDR and CDR2 is SFDVKD in the germline V gene. The CDR3 totals 13 residues. The CDR3 bases are TGTGCCACCAGTAACGGTAACAATCAGCCCCAGCATTTT. It specifies CATSNGNNQPQHF.

This clone was counted only a few times. The V call is TRBV5-4, the J call TRBJ2-7, with 8 bases lining up with TRBD1. This CDR3 comprises 13 residues. V was clipped by 4 bases and J by 3 bases; unmatched bases: 3. Germline lookup yields CDR1 SGHNT and CDR2 YYREEE (reference sequence). The CDR3 nucleotides are TGTGCCAGCAGCCCAGGGGGCAGCTACGAGCAGTACTTC. Encoded protein: CASSPGGSYEQYF.

This rearrangement joins TRBV20-1 to TRBJ2-1, with a tentative D call TRBD2 (6 bases). The CDR3 is 11 residues long. V gave up 7 bases and J gave up 6 bases, with 10 bases separating them. The germline CDR1 and CDR2 sequences are DFQATT and SNEGSKA (reference sequence). The CDR3 sequence is CSVASVNEQFF. The CDR3 coding sequence is TGCAGTGTAGCTAGCGTCAATGAGCAGTTCTTC.

This clone was found a few times. V and J are TRBV6-1 and TRBJ1-2, with D possibly being TRBD1 (6 bases). Trimming removed 2 bases at V and 4 bases at J, with 11 bases between. CDR1 and CDR2 from the germline V gene are MNHNS and SASEGT. The CDR3 spans 14 residues. The CDR3, as DNA: TGTGCCAGCAGTGAATCACAGGGTATCTATGGCTACACCTTC. Its protein product is CASSESQGIYGYTF.

This chain uses TRBV18 with TRBJ2-1; 9 bases match TRBD2. CDR3 length: 15 amino acids. Germline V gene lookup returns CDR1 KGHSH and CDR2 LQKENI. Trimming cost V 3 bases and J 4 bases; bases outside gene matches: 4. CDR3 in DNA: TGTGCCAGCTCACCCAGCGGGGGGATGTACAATGAGCAGTTCTTC. It encodes CASSPSGGMYNEQFF.

V gene TRBV4-2 combines with J gene TRBJ1-1, with 10 bases matching TRBD1. Germline CDR1 is LGHNA and CDR2 is YNFKEQ. This CDR3 contains 17 residues. V shed 4 bases and J 4 bases; nucleotides not matched to a gene: 12. CDR3 in DNA: TGTGCCAGCAGCCCGGACAGGGGGAATTCGTTCGGCACTGAAGCTTTCTTT. Its protein product is CASSPDRGNSFGTEAFF.

The chain uses TRBV11-2 and TRBJ2-7; 12 bases line up with TRBD1. Germline lookup yields CDR1 SGHAT and CDR2 FQNNGV. The CDR3 spans 19 residues. J lost 2 bases, V lost 5 bases, and 16 bases had no gene match. CDR3 amino acids: CASSLRPGTGGAYAYEQYF. The DNA for the CDR3 is TGTGCCAGCAGCCTCCGTCCCGGGACAGGGGGCGCTTACGCCTACGAGCAGTACTTC.

The chain has TRBV4-3 and TRBJ1-3, with 11 bases aligning to TRBD1. CDR1 and CDR2 (germline): LGHNA, YSLEER. The CDR3 covers 19 residues. J was trimmed by 1 base and V by 0 bases; bases with no gene match: 8. CDR3 protein: CASSQDGTGGIGSGNTIYF. The DNA of the CDR3 is TGCGCCAGCAGCCAAGATGGGACAGGGGGTATTGGTTCTGGAAACACCATATATTTT.